These 25 T cell receptor beta chains were sequenced from one sample in a study of T-cell reconstitution after alpha-beta-depleted transplantation in children. The authors prepared the TCRbeta library with unique molecular identifiers. TCRdb passed the PCR reads through MiXCR, listing each CDR3 protein once. Of 98,000 or so distinct CDR3 sequences in the sample, about 22% were seen once. The source material was PBMCs, sampled before TCRalphabeta/CD19-depleted stem cell transplant. The receptors originated from a boy younger than 10 with acute lymphoblastic leukemia, due to receive a stem cell transplant.

In this sample, this clonotype turned up a few times. This chain links TRBV6-5 with TRBJ2-1; 10 bases map to TRBD1. With 2 bases clipped from V and 7 bases from J, the junction kept 8 bases outside the gene matches. Germline CDR1 MNHEY, CDR2 SVGAGI. The CDR3 totals 16 residues. CDR3 DNA sequence: TGTGCCAGCAGTTACGCTTCGGGACAGGGGAGGAATGAGCAGTTCTTC. Translated, it gives CASSYASGQGRNEQFF.

This clonotype has more than one count but fewer than ten. This rearrangement joins TRBV12-3 or TRBV12-4 to TRBJ2-7, with unresolved D. CDR3 length equals 13 residues. The V end was cut by 2 bases, the J end by 5 bases, with 10 bases between. CDR3 bases: TGTGCCAGCAGTTTACAGTTAATCGACGAGCAGTACTTC. Translation gives CASSLQLIDEQYF.

V usage is TRBV5-6 and J usage is TRBJ2-2; weak D call: TRBD1 (5 bases). V lost 0 bases and J lost 6, with 18 bases in between. In germline, CDR1 is SGHDT, CDR2 YYEEEE. The CDR3 spans 17 residues. The CDR3 region is CASSLVFQGMSAGELFF. DNA for the CDR3: TGTGCCAGCAGCTTGGTGTTCCAGGGAATGTCCGCCGGGGAGCTGTTTTTT.

The V gene is TRBV24-1, the J gene TRBJ2-7, with TRBD2 identical over 11 bases. Germline CDR1 and CDR2: KGHDR and SFDVKD. Trimming at V came to 4 bases and at J to 3 bases, leaving 4 bases not matched to a gene. CDR3 length equals 15 residues. The DNA for the CDR3 is TGTGCCACCAGTGACACCGGGACTAGCGGCTACGAGCAGTACTTC. Its translation is CATSDTGTSGYEQYF.

The rearrangement uses TRBV12-3 or TRBV12-4 and TRBJ2-3, with D uncertain. The CDR3 length is 8 residues. V dropped 6 bases and J dropped 14 bases, with 6 bases sitting between them. The CDR3 here is CASSPPYF. The DNA for the CDR3 is TGTGCCAGCAGCCCCCCGTATTTT.

Only a few counts were recorded for this clonotype. The rearrangement links TRBV3-1 to TRBJ2-5, with D possibly being TRBD1 or TRBD2 (6 bases each). V was cut by 0 bases and J by 4 bases, with 12 bases left in between. Germline CDR1 is LGHDT and CDR2 is YNNKEL (reference sequence). This CDR3 region has 15 residues. The CDR3 region is CASSQEGRGLETQYF. CDR3 coding DNA: TGTGCCAGCAGCCAAGAGGGCAGGGGACTAGAGACCCAGTACTTC.

The sample holds a few counts of this clonotype. This chain joins TRBV12-3 or TRBV12-4 and TRBJ2-3, with D unclear. There are 13 residues in the CDR3. Deletions cut 3 bases from V and 10 bases from J, with 14 bases between. The CDR3 nucleotides are TGTGCCAGCAGTTTGGGCCTGTTCCAGCCGCAGTATTTT. Translating gives CASSLGLFQPQYF.

V is TRBV10-2 and J is TRBJ2-1; D not resolved. CDR3 length equals 14 residues. Germline V CDR1 and CDR2: WSHSY, SAAADI. With 7 bases removed from V and 0 bases from J, the gap between germline ends came to 10 bases. CDR3 sequence (DNA): TGCGCCAGCAATGCCCGTGGCTCCTACAATGAGCAGTTCTTC. It yields the protein CASNARGSYNEQFF.

V and J are TRBV7-2 and TRBJ2-7; D ambiguous. The V gene's germline CDR1 is SGHTA and CDR2 FQGNSA. Trimming shortened V by 1 base and J by 5 bases, and 6 bases separated the two germline ends. CDR3 length: 12 residues. This chain's CDR3 is CASSLEQHEQYF. The CDR3 DNA follows: TGTGCCAGCAGCTTAGAGCAGCACGAGCAGTACTTC.

J is TRBJ1-2 and V is TRBV20-1, with D perhaps matching TRBD1 (5 bases). Germline-derived CDR1 and CDR2 are DFQATT and SNEGSKA (reference sequence). The V and J ends lost 4 bases and 4 bases respectively, with 13 bases between them. This CDR3 is 13 amino acids long. Here the CDR3 reads CSANVGQSYGYTF. Written as DNA, the CDR3 is TGCAGTGCTAACGTGGGGCAGAGCTATGGCTACACCTTC.

The genes are TRBV9 and TRBJ2-1; D is tentatively TRBD1 or TRBD2 (7 bases each). Germline loops: CDR1 SGDLS, CDR2 YYNGEE. The CDR3 has 15 residues. Trimming cost V 1 base and J 1 base, with 9 bases left between them. In DNA form, the CDR3 reads TGTGCCAGCAGCGTACAGGGGGGGTCCTACAATGAGCAGTTCTTC. Encoded protein: CASSVQGGSYNEQFF.

The chain carries TRBV28 and TRBJ1-2; D is possibly TRBD1 (6 bases). CDR1 and CDR2 (germline): MDHEN, SYDVKM. The V end lost 2 bases, the J end lost 6 bases, and 10 bases lay between the germline ends. This CDR3 has 13 amino acids. CDR3: CASSLIGGDGYTF. CDR3 coding DNA: TGTGCCAGCAGTTTAATAGGGGGAGATGGCTACACCTTC.

The chain links TRBV5-1 to TRBJ2-3; no clear D gene. CDR1 is SGHRS, CDR2 YFSETQ, per germline. This CDR3 has 15 residues. The V end lost 0 bases, the J end lost 0 bases, and 8 bases lay between the germline ends. CDR3 sequence: CASSLALASTDTQYF. The CDR3 region has the DNA TGCGCCAGCAGCTTGGCTTTGGCCAGCACAGATACGCAGTATTTT.

This clonotype was counted a few times. This rearrangement joins TRBV3-1 to TRBJ2-3; 8 nucleotides align to TRBD2. The V and J ends lost 8 bases and 4 bases, in that order; junction bases with no gene match: 8. The CDR3 has 14 residues. The germline V gene encodes CDR1 LGHDT and CDR2 YNNKEL (reference sequence). CDR3 residues: CASRTSGGADTQYF. The CDR3 coding sequence is TGTGCCAGCCGTACTAGCGGAGGGGCAGATACGCAGTATTTT.

This chain joins TRBV7-3 and TRBJ2-7; perhaps TRBD1 as D (6 bases). Per germline, CDR1 SGHTA and CDR2 FQGTGA. The CDR3 spans 14 residues. V was trimmed by 4 bases and J by 1 base, leaving 11 bases between them. The CDR3 here is CASSWTEQSYEQYF. The CDR3 coding sequence is TGTGCCAGCAGCTGGACAGAGCAATCCTACGAGCAGTACTTC.

This clonotype was picked up many times. This chain links TRBV29-1 with TRBJ1-1; TRBD1 might be the D (5 bases). The length of the CDR3 is 13 residues. V lost 3 bases and J 4 bases, leaving 12 bases between the germline ends. CDR1 and CDR2 (germline): SQVTM, ANQGSEA. The CDR3 loop reads CSVDMTEATEAFF. In nucleotides, the CDR3 is TGCAGCGTTGACATGACAGAGGCCACTGAAGCTTTCTTT.

The chain links TRBV2 to TRBJ2-1, with D possibly being TRBD1 (5 bases). Trimming cost V 1 base and J 0 bases, with 7 bases left between them. The CDR3 loop spans 15 amino acids. Germline lookup yields CDR1 SNHLY and CDR2 FYNNEI. CDR3 nucleotides: TGTGCCAGCAGTGAAGAGGGGATCTCCTACAATGAGCAGTTCTTC. It specifies CASSEEGISYNEQFF.

This clonotype was seen repeatedly, ten times or more. The CDR3 region is CASSLGSRQGGRSNQPQHF. The CDR3, as DNA: TGTGCCAGCAGTTTAGGGAGCAGACAGGGTGGACGGAGCAATCAGCCCCAGCATTTT. The rearrangement uses TRBV28 and TRBJ1-5, with 7 bases fitting TRBD1. This CDR3 contains 19 residues. CDR1 is MDHEN and CDR2 is SYDVKM in the germline V gene. Trimming took 2 bases from V and 1 from J; bases not matched to a gene: 14.

This clonotype was seen a few times. The genes are TRBV20-1 and TRBJ2-3; weak D call: TRBD2 (7 bases). Germline-derived CDR1 and CDR2 are DFQATT and SNEGSKA (reference sequence). This CDR3 is 15 amino acids long. The V end was cut by 6 bases, the J end by 4 bases, with 20 bases between. The CDR3 loop reads CSAPRRGAQADTQYF. The DNA for the CDR3 is TGCAGTGCGCCCCGTCGGGGGGCGCAGGCAGATACGCAGTATTTT.

This chain links TRBV12-3 or TRBV12-4 with TRBJ2-7, with D perhaps TRBD1 (6 bases). V shed 5 bases and J shed 2 bases, with 13 bases lying between them. The CDR3 has 14 amino acids. The CDR3, as DNA: TGTGCCAGCAGTCTCAGGACAGCCCCCTACGAGCAGTACTTC. Residues: CASSLRTAPYEQYF.

The chain carries TRBV11-3 and TRBJ2-1; 9 nucleotides match TRBD1. This CDR3 region has 14 residues. V lost 1 base and J lost 9; bases outside the gene matches: 4. Germline V CDR1 and CDR2: SGHNT, YENEEA. The CDR3 coding sequence is TGTGCCAGCAGCTTAGGACAGGGGGGGGGTGAGCAGTTCTTC. This encodes CASSLGQGGGEQFF.

This clonotype showed up just a few times. The chain links TRBV24-1 to TRBJ2-7, with D unresolved. Germline V gene lookup returns CDR1 KGHDR and CDR2 SFDVKD. There are 15 residues in the CDR3. V shed 3 bases and J shed 2 bases, with 13 bases lying between them. The CDR3 nucleotides read TGTGCCACCAGTGATCCACCGGCGGTAGCCTACGAGCAGTACTTC. It specifies CATSDPPAVAYEQYF.

By proportion, this clonotype is medium-sized. The chain links TRBV20-1 to TRBJ2-1; 8 positions match TRBD2. The CDR3 length is 15 residues. V trimming: 0 bases; J trimming: 7 bases; junction bases outside the gene matches: 8. CDR1 and CDR2 (germline): DFQATT, SNEGSKA (reference sequence). CDR3 region: CSARDVGGRRNEQFF. The CDR3 DNA reads TGCAGTGCTAGAGATGTGGGCGGGAGGAGAAATGAGCAGTTCTTC.

This clonotype was seen only a few times. Here the CDR3 reads CASSRVYNQPQHF. The CDR3 region has the DNA TGTGCCAGCAGCCGGGTCTATAATCAGCCCCAGCATTTT. The J gene is TRBJ1-5, the V gene TRBV5-5; D not certain. Germline assignment: CDR1 SGHKS and CDR2 YYEKEE (reference sequence). This CDR3 comprises 13 residues. Trimming cost V 4 bases and J 4 bases, with 9 bases left between them.

There are a few counts of this clonotype. This CDR3 reads CASSLGYSGGASGELFF. In nucleotides, the CDR3 is TGTGCCAGCAGCTTAGGTTATAGCGGAGGGGCTTCCGGGGAGCTGTTTTTT. The V and J genes are TRBV7-8 and TRBJ2-2, with D possibly matching TRBD2 (6 bases). From germline, CDR1 is SGHVS and CDR2 FQNEAQ. The CDR3 length is 17 residues. Trimming left V 1 base short and J 6 bases short, with 18 bases between.